This TCR beta chain was sequenced for a study of long-term antiretroviral therapy in people with HIV. The study's findings and limits: Participants lacked recorded data on ART adherence, viral resistance or therapy changes. Controls had broader CDR3 length ranges than HIV repertoires did.

Per donor, at least one pre-ART and at least two post-ART PBMC samples were obtained. On this clone: The target antigen is unknown.

It was version v3.0 of the immunoSEQ assay that was run at survey level. Assay used: immunoSEQ multiplex PCR; TCRdb lists only in-frame clones, some missing. The table has 20,000 to 25,000 clones, roughly 80% seen once. CDR1 is SGHNT and CDR2 is YYREEE in the germline V gene (reference sequence). The CDR3 totals 11 residues. Trimming shortened V by 1 base and J by 5 bases, and 3 bases separated the two germline ends. This TCR was recovered from a young man with HIV. The V call is TRBV5-4, the J call TRBJ2-5; no definite D call. Sequencing used unsorted PBMCs, obtained 0.7 years before starting antiretroviral therapy. As DNA, the CDR3 is TGTGCCAGCAGCTTGAAGGAGACCCAGTACTTC. Protein: CASSLKETQYF.